This is a list of T cell receptor beta chains from one sample in a study of blood T cells in healthy people across ages. TCRdb re-called the 5' RACE reads with MiXCR, one entry per CDR3 protein. In the table there are approximately 800,000 distinct CDR3 sequences, about half of which are singletons. Source material: blood. The receptors stem from an older man in good health. The CDR3 runs from the conserved cysteine through the conserved F or W. The D gene is left open where the match is weak. Expanded clones get a size class; other rows say once, few or many, or leave the size out.

clone size	D gene	J gene	V gene	CDR3 protein	CDR3 DNA
few	TRBD2	TRBJ2-7	TRBV7-3	CASSSQTSGPNNEQYF	TGTGCCAGCAGCTCACAGACTAGCGGGCCCAACAATGAGCAGTACTTC
NA	NA	TRBJ1-2	TRBV3-1	CASSQESAANYGYTF	TGTGCCAGCAGCCAAGAGTCGGCAGCCAACTATGGCTACACCTTC
NA	NA	TRBJ2-1	TRBV20-1	CSAPSHGRSEQFF	TGCAGTGCTCCTTCGCATGGAAGAAGCGAGCAGTTCTTC
NA	NA	TRBJ2-1	TRBV4-2	CATGDTRGEQFF	TGTGCCACGGGAGACACACGGGGTGAGCAGTTCTTC
NA	NA	TRBJ1-2	TRBV6-6	CASRTAGSYGYTF	TGTGCCAGCAGGACAGCAGGCAGCTATGGCTACACCTTC
NA	TRBD2	TRBJ2-5	TRBV11-2	CASSYSGLAGNEQYF	TGTGCCAGCAGTTACTCGGGACTAGCGGGTAATGAGCAGTACTTC
NA	TRBD2	TRBJ2-3	TRBV12-3/TRBV12-4	CASSFLGGRGITDTQYF	TGTGCCAGCAGTTTTCTGGGCGGGAGAGGTATAACAGATACGCAGTATTTT
many	TRBD2	TRBJ2-1	TRBV6-6	CASRTSGPDNEQFF	TGTGCCAGCAGGACTAGCGGGCCGGACAATGAGCAGTTCTTC
few	NA	TRBJ1-1	TRBV7-9	CASSFQAGWNTEAFF	TGTGCCAGCAGCTTTCAGGCAGGGTGGAACACTGAAGCTTTCTTT
few	NA	TRBJ1-2	TRBV7-2	CASSSADRYGYTF	TGTGCCAGCAGCTCGGCAGACCGCTATGGCTACACCTTC
NA	TRBD2	TRBJ2-5	TRBV4-3	CASSPLLAGRSNEQYF	TGCGCCAGCAGCCCCCTACTAGCGGGACGTTCCAATGAGCAGTACTTC
NA	NA	TRBJ2-3	TRBV7-2	CASSLVGGQYLDTQYF	TGTGCCAGCAGCTTAGTAGGTGGGCAGTACCTTGATACGCAGTATTTT
few	NA	TRBJ1-5	TRBV20-1	CSAPQTGYSNQPQHF	TGCAGTGCCCCCCAGACAGGTTATAGCAATCAGCCCCAGCATTTT
NA	TRBD1	TRBJ1-5	TRBV29-1	CSVERGQSKQPQHF	TGCAGCGTTGAAAGGGGACAGAGCAAGCAGCCCCAGCATTTT
NA	NA	TRBJ2-1	TRBV5-1	CASSLVLDGPYDEQFF	TGCGCCAGCAGCTTGGTTTTGGATGGTCCTTATGATGAGCAGTTCTTC
few	NA	TRBJ2-7	TRBV12-3/TRBV12-4	CASSLNWAYEQYF	TGTGCCAGCAGTTTGAACTGGGCGTACGAGCAGTACTTC
many	TRBD2	TRBJ2-7	TRBV25-1	CASSEGLAYEQYF	TGCGCCAGCAGCGAGGGACTAGCGTACGAGCAGTACTTC
few	NA	TRBJ1-1	TRBV29-1	CSVDDTNTEAFF	TGCAGCGTAGACGACACGAACACTGAAGCTTTCTTT
NA	TRBD2	TRBJ2-7	TRBV7-2	CASSLSASGPYEQYF	TGTGCCAGCAGCTTAAGCGCTAGCGGACCCTACGAGCAGTACTTC
NA	TRBD2	TRBJ2-7	TRBV20-1	CSGLRDGGSSYEQYF	TGCAGTGGACTTAGAGACGGCGGGAGCTCCTACGAGCAGTACTTC
NA	NA	TRBJ1-1	TRBV6-2/TRBV6-3	CASSNGHANTEAFF	TGTGCCAGCAGTAACGGACACGCTAACACTGAAGCTTTCTTT
few	TRBD2	TRBJ2-3	TRBV28	CASSLSLGEGTDTQYF	TGTGCCAGCAGTCTTTCCTTGGGGGAGGGGACAGATACGCAGTATTTT
NA	TRBD2	TRBJ2-7	TRBV28	CASSELAGAYEQYF	TGTGCCAGCAGTGAACTAGCGGGAGCCTACGAGCAGTACTTC
NA	NA	TRBJ1-1	TRBV5-1	CASSAGLGNTEAFF	TGCGCCAGCAGCGCGGGCCTAGGGAACACTGAAGCTTTCTTT
NA	NA	TRBJ2-3	TRBV9	CASSASAGTRTDTQYF	TGTGCCAGCAGCGCCTCCGCGGGAACGCGCACAGATACGCAGTATTTT
NA	NA	TRBJ2-2	TRBV29-1	CSVEDTLAANTGELFF	TGCAGCGTTGAAGATACGCTAGCAGCGAACACCGGGGAGCTGTTTTTT
NA	NA	TRBJ1-5	TRBV29-1	CSVEGGQNQPQHF	TGCAGCGTTGAAGGGGGCCAGAATCAGCCCCAGCATTTT
NA	NA	TRBJ2-4	TRBV14	CASSPASYGQYF	TGTGCCAGCAGCCCAGCCTCCTACGGGCAGTACTTC
NA	NA	TRBJ2-5	TRBV6-2/TRBV6-3	CASSPRTGSSGETQYF	TGTGCCAGCAGTCCCCGGACCGGGAGCAGTGGAGAGACCCAGTACTTC
NA	NA	TRBJ1-1	TRBV12-3/TRBV12-4	CASSAPDTVVEAFF	TGTGCCAGCAGTGCACCCGACACGGTGGTTGAAGCTTTCTTT